This T cell receptor (beta chain) came from a study of cytomegalovirus exposure and HLA in healthy donors. The PCR used 60 Vbeta and 13 Jbeta primers. Only in-frame clones appear in the TCRdb table, and some are missing; sequencing was by immunoSEQ multiplex PCR. This repertoire shows some 170,000 clones, approximately 76% found once; its top ten account for over 1.3%. CDR1 is SGHRS, CDR2 YFSETQ, per germline. With 0 bases clipped from V and 4 bases from J, the junction kept 7 bases outside the gene matches. This CDR3 comprises 15 residues. Study results and limitations: Per a prior analysis, the majority of TCR beta V segments were productive roughly 90% or roughly 30% of the time. Common viral pathogens seemed, in a later analysis, to connect with several of the most significant clusters. CMV serostatus was the only recorded immune exposure for donors. Later on, an analysis tied under 20,000 TCR beta sequences to HLA alleles at 0.05 false discovery rate.

Note on this clone: What it binds is unknown.

The TCR comes from a man between 60 and 75 years old in good health and CMV-seronegative. The rearrangement joins TRBV5-1 to TRBJ2-7; 7 bases agree with TRBD1. Input material: PBMCs. The CDR3 nucleotides are TGCGCCAGCAGCTTGGGGGCAGGGGGTGAGTACGAGCAGTACTTC. Protein sequence: CASSLGAGGEYEQYF.